This TCR beta chain was documented in a study of OX40 agonist ivuxolimab in advanced cancers. In the study overall: The patients received agonistic anti-OX40 (CD134) antibody ivuxolimab.

As to this clone: Its antigen is unidentified.

Measured with immunoSEQ multiplex PCR; TCRdb has only the in-frame clones, and not every one. The sample holds around 65,000 clones, roughly 90% seen once. Baseline, cycle 4 day 1, and cycle 7 day 1 were the blood sampling points. Notes on the study in general: The mean number of expanded clones was higher in CD8+ T cells than in CD4+. Specificity for antigen went undetermined in the expanded peripheral T cells.

The CDR3 length is 12 residues. V was pared by 6 bases and J by 7 bases, with 3 bases of the junction left unmatched. Germline-derived CDR1 and CDR2 are MNHEY and SMNVEV (reference sequence). Source: CD4+ or CD8+ T cells sorted from blood, taken in a trial of the OX40 agonist ivuxolimab. V is TRBV27 and J is TRBJ1-1; 9 nucleotides agree with TRBD1. The receptor was derived from an adult with an advanced solid tumor such as melanoma, head and neck, liver or kidney cancer. The CDR3 is CASRQGAFEAFF. CDR3 sequence (DNA): TGTGCCAGCAGACAGGGGGCATTTGAAGCTTTCTTT.